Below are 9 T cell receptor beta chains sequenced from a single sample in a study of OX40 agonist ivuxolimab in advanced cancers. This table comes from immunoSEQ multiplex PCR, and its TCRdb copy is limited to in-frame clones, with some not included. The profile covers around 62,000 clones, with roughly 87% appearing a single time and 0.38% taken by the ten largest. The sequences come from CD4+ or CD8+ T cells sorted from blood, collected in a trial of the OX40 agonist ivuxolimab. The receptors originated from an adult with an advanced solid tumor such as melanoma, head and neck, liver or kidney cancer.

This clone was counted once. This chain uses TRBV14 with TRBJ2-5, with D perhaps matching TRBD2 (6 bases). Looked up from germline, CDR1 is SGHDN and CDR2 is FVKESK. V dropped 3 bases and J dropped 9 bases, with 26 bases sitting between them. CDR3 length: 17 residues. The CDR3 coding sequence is TGTGCCAGCAGCCAGTCCGGGACTCCCGACGGAAAGAGGGCCCAGTACTTC. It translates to CASSQSGTPDGKRAQYF.

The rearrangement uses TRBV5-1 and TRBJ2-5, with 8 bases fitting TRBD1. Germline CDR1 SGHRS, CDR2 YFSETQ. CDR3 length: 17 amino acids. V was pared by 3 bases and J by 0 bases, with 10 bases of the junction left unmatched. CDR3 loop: CASSSGTGRSYQETQYF. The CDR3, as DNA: TGCGCCAGCAGCTCCGGGACAGGCCGGTCGTACCAAGAGACCCAGTACTTC.

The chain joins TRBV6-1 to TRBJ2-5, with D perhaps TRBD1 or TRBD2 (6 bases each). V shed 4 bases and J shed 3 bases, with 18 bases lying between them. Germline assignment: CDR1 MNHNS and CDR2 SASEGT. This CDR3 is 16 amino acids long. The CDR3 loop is CASSGGPRGPKETQYF. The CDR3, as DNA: TGTGCCAGCAGTGGGGGACCCCGGGGGCCTAAAGAGACCCAGTACTTC.

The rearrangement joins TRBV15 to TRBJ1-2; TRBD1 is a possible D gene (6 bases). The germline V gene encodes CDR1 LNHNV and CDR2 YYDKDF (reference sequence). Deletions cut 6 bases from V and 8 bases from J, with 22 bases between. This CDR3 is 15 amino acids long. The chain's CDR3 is CATRPGSGTSWGYTF. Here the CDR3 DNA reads TGTGCCACCAGGCCCGGGTCCGGGACATCATGGGGCTACACCTTC.

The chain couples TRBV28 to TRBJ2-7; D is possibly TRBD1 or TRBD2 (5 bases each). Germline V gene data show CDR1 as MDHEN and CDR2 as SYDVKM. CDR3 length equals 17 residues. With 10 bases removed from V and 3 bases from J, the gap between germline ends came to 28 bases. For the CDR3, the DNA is TGTGCCACCCAGAACCGGGGCCCCTCTCCCCTTCGCTACGAGCAGTACTTC. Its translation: CATQNRGPSPLRYEQYF.

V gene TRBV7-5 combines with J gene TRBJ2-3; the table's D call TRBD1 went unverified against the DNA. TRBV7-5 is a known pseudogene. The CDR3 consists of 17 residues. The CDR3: CVRSPTSGRVCTDTQYF. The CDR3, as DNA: TGTGTCAGAAGCCCGACATCTGGCAGGGTCTGCACAGATACGCAGTATTTT.

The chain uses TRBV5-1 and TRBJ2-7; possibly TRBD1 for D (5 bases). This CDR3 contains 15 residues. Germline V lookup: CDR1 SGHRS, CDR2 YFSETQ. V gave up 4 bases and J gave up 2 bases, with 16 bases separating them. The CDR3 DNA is TGCGCCAGCAGCGCCAGGGTAGTGTCGGCCTACGAGCAGTACTTC. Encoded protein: CASSARVVSAYEQYF.

The CDR3 loop is CASTQGLAGDTQYF. For the CDR3, the DNA is TGTGCCAGCACCCAAGGGTTAGCAGGAGATACGCAGTATTTT. The genes are TRBV6-6 and TRBJ2-3; D gene ambiguous. The germline gives CDR1 MNHNY, CDR2 SVGAGI (reference sequence). V shed 7 bases and J shed 5 bases, with 16 bases lying between them. The CDR3 consists of 14 residues.

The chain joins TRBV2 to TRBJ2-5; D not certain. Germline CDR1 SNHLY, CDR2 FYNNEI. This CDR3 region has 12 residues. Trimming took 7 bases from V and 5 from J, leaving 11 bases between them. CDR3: CASKNTGETQYF. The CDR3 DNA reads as TGTGCCAGCAAGAACACCGGGGAGACCCAGTACTTC.